This is a list of T cell receptor beta chains from one sample in a study of blood T cell repertoires in COVID-19. TCRdb's table, derived via immunoSEQ multiplex PCR, lists solely in-frame clones and lacks some. The sample has 250,000 to 300,000 clones; 80% to 95% are singletons. Input material: peripheral blood. These receptors originate from a woman aged 25 to 39 with COVID-19, enrolled during active disease. Each CDR3 is given with its conserved first and last residue. A D gene is named only where the DNA matches it firmly.

j_call: TRBJ1-4; v_call: TRBV18; d_call: .; cdr3_nt: TGTGCCAGCTCACCGATCGACAGCCTTTCAACTAATGAAAAACTGTTTTTT; cdr3_aa: CASSPIDSLSTNEKLFF
j_call: TRBJ2-1; v_call: TRBV29-1; d_call: .; cdr3_nt: TGCAGCGTTGAAGTTCCTCTACGTAACAATGAGCAGTTCTTC; cdr3_aa: CSVEVPLRNNEQFF
j_call: TRBJ2-7; v_call: TRBV11-2; d_call: TRBD2; cdr3_nt: TGTGCCAGCAGCTTAGTGAGCGGGAGCTCCTACGAGCAGTACTTC; cdr3_aa: CASSLVSGSSYEQYF
j_call: TRBJ2-3; v_call: TRBV18; d_call: .; cdr3_nt: TGTGCCAGCTCACCTCCGGGCAGCGAGGGTTGGGATACGCAGTATTTT; cdr3_aa: CASSPPGSEGWDTQYF
j_call: TRBJ1-5; v_call: TRBV19; d_call: .; cdr3_nt: TGTGCCAGTAGTGTCCTCGGGGGGAGCAATCAGCCCCAGCATTTT; cdr3_aa: CASSVLGGSNQPQHF
j_call: TRBJ1-2; v_call: TRBV12-5; d_call: TRBD1; cdr3_nt: TGTGCTAGTGGTCTACAGGGGCGCGCCTATGGCTACACCTTC; cdr3_aa: CASGLQGRAYGYTF
j_call: TRBJ2-7; v_call: TRBV3-1/TRBV3-2; d_call: TRBD1; cdr3_nt: TGTGCCAGCAGCCCGCCGGGACAGGAAACCTACGAGCAGTACTTC; cdr3_aa: CASSPPGQETYEQYF
j_call: TRBJ1-5; v_call: TRBV29-1; d_call: TRBD1; cdr3_nt: TGCAGCGTCGACCGACAGGGGGATCAGCCCCAGCATTTT; cdr3_aa: CSVDRQGDQPQHF
j_call: TRBJ2-1; v_call: TRBV7-2; d_call: .; cdr3_nt: TGTGCCAGCAGCTTAGGGGGCCCCTACAATGAGCAGTTCTTC; cdr3_aa: CASSLGGPYNEQFF
j_call: TRBJ2-7; v_call: TRBV30; d_call: .; cdr3_nt: TGTGCCTGGACCCCAAACGGTTTCGAGCAGTACTTC; cdr3_aa: CAWTPNGFEQYF
j_call: TRBJ1-6; v_call: TRBV30; d_call: .; cdr3_nt: TGTGCCTGGAGGATGCGGGGACGGGAACGATATAATTCACCCCTCCACTTT; cdr3_aa: CAWRMRGRERYNSPLHF
j_call: TRBJ1-1; v_call: TRBV28; d_call: .; cdr3_nt: TGTGCCAGCAGTTTTGGGCAGTACACTGAAGCTTTCTTT; cdr3_aa: CASSFGQYTEAFF
j_call: TRBJ1-1; v_call: TRBV3-1/TRBV3-2; d_call: .; cdr3_nt: TGTGCCAGCAGCTCCGCAGCAGGCCCTGAAGCTTTCTTT; cdr3_aa: CASSSAAGPEAFF
j_call: TRBJ1-1; v_call: TRBV6-5; d_call: .; cdr3_nt: TGTGCCAGCAGTATGAGTCGAAACACTGAAGCTTTCTTT; cdr3_aa: CASSMSRNTEAFF
j_call: TRBJ1-3; v_call: TRBV7-9; d_call: .; cdr3_nt: TGTGCCAGCAGCTTATCGAATTTCCGGGGAAACACCATATATTTT; cdr3_aa: CASSLSNFRGNTIYF
j_call: TRBJ2-5; v_call: TRBV28; d_call: TRBD2; cdr3_nt: TGTGCCAGCAGTCTTGGGGGGGGTGGGAAGACCCAGTACTTC; cdr3_aa: CASSLGGGGKTQYF
j_call: TRBJ2-7; v_call: TRBV13; d_call: .; cdr3_nt: TGTGCCAGCAGCATGCTGACAGATACTTACGAGCAGTACTTC; cdr3_aa: CASSMLTDTYEQYF
j_call: TRBJ1-6; v_call: TRBV5-1; d_call: .; cdr3_nt: TGCGCCAGCAGCTTGAGCGGACGGAATAATTCACCCCTCCACTTT; cdr3_aa: CASSLSGRNNSPLHF
j_call: TRBJ1-5; v_call: TRBV6-5; d_call: TRBD1; cdr3_nt: TGTGCCAGCCGATCGACAGGGTCAGGTCAGCCCCAGCATTTT; cdr3_aa: CASRSTGSGQPQHF
j_call: TRBJ2-7; v_call: TRBV30; d_call: TRBD1; cdr3_nt: TGTGCCTGGAGTAAAACAGGGGCCTCCTACGAGCAGTACTTC; cdr3_aa: CAWSKTGASYEQYF
j_call: TRBJ1-2; v_call: TRBV3-1/TRBV3-2; d_call: .; cdr3_nt: TGTGCCAGCAGCCAAGATGATAAGGGGTGGGGCTACACCTTC; cdr3_aa: CASSQDDKGWGYTF
j_call: TRBJ1-5; v_call: TRBV5-5; d_call: .; cdr3_nt: TGTGCCAGCAGCTTGGATTTCGCGGCCGTCAATCAGCCCCAGCATTTT; cdr3_aa: CASSLDFAAVNQPQHF
j_call: TRBJ2-3; v_call: TRBV6-5; d_call: TRBD2; cdr3_nt: TGTGCCAGCCTTGGACTAGCGGGAGGCACAGATACGCAGTATTTT; cdr3_aa: CASLGLAGGTDTQYF
j_call: TRBJ2-7; v_call: TRBV6-1; d_call: TRBD1; cdr3_nt: TGTGCCAGCAGTGTAGCTCCGGGACAGGGGGGCGAGCAGTACTTC; cdr3_aa: CASSVAPGQGGEQYF
j_call: TRBJ2-6; v_call: TRBV6-1; d_call: .; cdr3_nt: TGTGCCAGCAGTGAACTTGGGGCCAACGTCCTGACTTTC; cdr3_aa: CASSELGANVLTF
j_call: TRBJ1-3; v_call: TRBV2; d_call: TRBD1; cdr3_nt: TGTGCCAGCAGTGCATCTCCTCCGGGACAGGGATTGTCTGGAAACACCATATATTTT; cdr3_aa: CASSASPPGQGLSGNTIYF
j_call: TRBJ1-6; v_call: TRBV7-9; d_call: TRBD1; cdr3_nt: TGTGCCAGCAGCCCCCAGACAGGGGGTGGTTCACCCCTCCACTTT; cdr3_aa: CASSPQTGGGSPLHF
j_call: TRBJ2-3; v_call: TRBV24-1; d_call: .; cdr3_nt: TGTGCCACCAGTGATTACAGGGAAACAGATACGCAGTATTTT; cdr3_aa: CATSDYRETDTQYF
j_call: TRBJ2-2; v_call: TRBV5-1; d_call: TRBD1; cdr3_nt: TGCGCCAGCAGTTCGGACAGGGCGACCGGGGAGCTGTTTTTT; cdr3_aa: CASSSDRATGELFF
j_call: TRBJ2-2; v_call: TRBV7-3; d_call: .; cdr3_nt: TGTGCCAGCAGTGTCGGGGGTGAGAACACCGGGGAGCTGTTTTTT; cdr3_aa: CASSVGGENTGELFF
j_call: TRBJ1-5; v_call: TRBV30; d_call: .; cdr3_nt: TGTGCCTGGAGTGTTGGCGATGGTAGCCAGCCCCAGCATTTT; cdr3_aa: CAWSVGDGSQPQHF
j_call: TRBJ2-2; v_call: TRBV7-9; d_call: .; cdr3_nt: TGTGCCAGCAGCCCGTACGGGACTTCCATGAGCGGGGAGCTGTTTTTT; cdr3_aa: CASSPYGTSMSGELFF
j_call: TRBJ1-5; v_call: TRBV5-1; d_call: .; cdr3_nt: TGCGCCAGCAGCTTGGTCGGCAATCAGCCCCAGCATTTT; cdr3_aa: CASSLVGNQPQHF
j_call: TRBJ1-1; v_call: TRBV18; d_call: .; cdr3_nt: TGTGCCAGCTCACAGTCTTCGTCAGTGAACACTGAAGCTTTCTTT; cdr3_aa: CASSQSSSVNTEAFF